This is a list of T cell receptor beta chains from one sample in a study of cytomegalovirus exposure and HLA in healthy donors. Sequencing was performed with immunoSEQ multiplex PCR; in TCRdb, only in-frame clones are kept and a portion is missing. The table lists about 120,000 clones, approximately 80% of them singletons. The material sequenced was PBMCs. The receptor source for this set is a man aged 40-50 years in good health and CMV-seropositive. The CDR3 runs from the conserved cysteine through the conserved F or W. The D gene is left open where the match is weak. Not all rows give a size; the values are once, few, many and, for expanded clones, a class.

D,V,J,length,size,DNA,CDR3
NA,TRBV5-4,TRBJ2-2,15,NA,TGTGCCAGCAGCGCGGCGAGGTCGAACACCGGGGAGCTGTTTTTT,CASSAARSNTGELFF
NA,TRBV28,TRBJ1-2,12,few,TGTGCCAGCAGTTTACTTAACTATGGCTACACCTTC,CASSLLNYGYTF
TRBD2,TRBV5-6,TRBJ2-3,16,NA,TGTGCCAGCAGCTTTTGGGGGGGGACGGCTGAGGATACGCAGTATTTT,CASSFWGGTAEDTQYF
TRBD1,TRBV28,TRBJ2-6,19,NA,TGTGCCAGCAGTTTGAGTCTCAGGACAGGGGGCCCTGGGGCCAACGTCCTGACTTTC,CASSLSLRTGGPGANVLTF
NA,TRBV9,TRBJ2-5,15,few,TGTGCCAGCAGCGTAAGTTGGGGAGCCCAAGAGACCCAGTACTTC,CASSVSWGAQETQYF
NA,TRBV4-1,TRBJ1-1,17,few,TGCGCCAGCAGCCAAGCGGAAGGGGCAGGGTTGGGCACTGAAGCTTTCTTT,CASSQAEGAGLGTEAFF
TRBD1,TRBV18,TRBJ2-7,15,NA,TGTGCCAGCTCAGAGGGACAGGGGGCCTCCTACGAGCAGTACTTC,CASSEGQGASYEQYF
TRBD1,TRBV7-6,TRBJ2-6,16,NA,TGTGCCAGCAGCTTAACTACAGGGGCTGGGGCCAACGTCCTGACTTTC,CASSLTTGAGANVLTF
TRBD1,TRBV5-6,TRBJ2-2,15,NA,TGTGCCAGCAGCACGGGACAGGGGGTATCCGGGGAGCTGTTTTTT,CASSTGQGVSGELFF
NA,TRBV5-1,TRBJ1-1,17,NA,TGCGCCAGCAGCTTGGGAACGGGGGGTAGGCTCGACACTGAAGCTTTCTTT,CASSLGTGGRLDTEAFF
NA,TRBV4-3,TRBJ1-2,15,NA,TGCGCCAGCAGCCAAGTAGCAGGGTCTGACTATGGCTACACCTTC,CASSQVAGSDYGYTF
TRBD1,TRBV7-9,TRBJ2-7,16,NA,TGTGCCAGCAGCTTAGCGATGATGGACAGGCTTTACGAGCAGTACTTC,CASSLAMMDRLYEQYF
NA,TRBV7-2,TRBJ2-6,17,NA,TGTGCCAGCAGCTATTCTTCGCTCGGCTCTGGGGCCAACGTCCTGACTTTC,CASSYSSLGSGANVLTF
NA,TRBV2,TRBJ1-5,15,NA,TGTGCCAGCAGTCGTCAGACAGACAGAAATCAGCCCCAGCATTTT,CASSRQTDRNQPQHF
TRBD2,TRBV9,TRBJ2-7,18,NA,TGTGCCAGCAGCTCAAGCAGGCTAGCGGGGGGGCCTGTCTTCGAGCAGTACTTC,CASSSSRLAGGPVFEQYF
TRBD1,TRBV5-1,TRBJ2-7,13,NA,TGCGCCAGCACGGGACAGGGCTCCTACGAGCAGTACTTC,CASTGQGSYEQYF
NA,TRBV5-5,TRBJ2-7,16,NA,TGTGCCAGCAGCTTGACGGGGGACGGCCTCTCCTACGAGCAGTACTTC,CASSLTGDGLSYEQYF
NA,TRBV11-2,TRBJ2-7,15,NA,TGTGCCAGCAGCTTAGCCGACGGAGTTATCTACGAGCAGTACTTC,CASSLADGVIYEQYF
NA,TRBV28,TRBJ1-1,15,NA,TGTGCCAGCAGTTTTCCGGGGGGCCAATACACTGAAGCTTTCTTT,CASSFPGGQYTEAFF
TRBD2,TRBV25-1,TRBJ2-3,16,NA,TGTGCCAGCAGTGGACTAGCGGGGGCCCGCGGGGATACGCAGTATTTT,CASSGLAGARGDTQYF
TRBD2,TRBV6-4,TRBJ2-1,18,NA,TGTGCCAGCAGTGAGGTTGGTAGCGGGAGGAGTCTCTACAATGAGCAGTTCTTC,CASSEVGSGRSLYNEQFF
NA,TRBV5-5,TRBJ2-7,14,NA,TGTGCCAGCAGCAGTCGTGGAGACCCTCTGGAGCAGTACTTC,CASSSRGDPLEQYF
NA,TRBV9,TRBJ1-1,16,NA,TGTGCCAGCAGCGTCCTAACAGGGAGAAAGAACACTGAAGCTTTCTTT,CASSVLTGRKNTEAFF
NA,TRBV5-6,TRBJ1-5,15,NA,TGTGCCAGCAGCTTGGCGGGGGAGCCTGATCAGCCCCAGCATTTT,CASSLAGEPDQPQHF
TRBD1,TRBV19,TRBJ1-4,16,NA,TGTGCCAGTAGTACCCGGACAGGGGGCGGTTATGAAAAACTGTTTTTT,CASSTRTGGGYEKLFF
NA,TRBV28,TRBJ2-7,12,NA,TGTGCCAGCAGATCGGACTCCTACGAGCAGTACTTC,CASRSDSYEQYF
TRBD2,TRBV4-2,TRBJ2-3,18,NA,TGTGCCAGCAGCCAAGATCGGGGTTTGGCTAGCGGGGTGGATACGCAGTATTTT,CASSQDRGLASGVDTQYF
NA,TRBV11-3,TRBJ1-1,13,few,TGTGCCAGCAGCGAAGGGGGGGGCACTGAAGCTTTCTTT,CASSEGGGTEAFF
NA,TRBV10-3,TRBJ2-1,11,NA,TGTGCCATCAGCTCCCGGGATGAGCAGTTCTTC,CAISSRDEQFF
TRBD1,TRBV5-1,TRBJ1-1,14,NA,TGCGCCAGCAGCATGACAGGGTGGGACACTGAAGCTTTCTTT,CASSMTGWDTEAFF
TRBD1,TRBV5-1,TRBJ1-2,14,few,TGTGCCAGCAGCGCCCGACAGGGGTTTGATGGCTACACCTTC,CASSARQGFDGYTF
TRBD2,TRBV2,TRBJ2-1,14,NA,TGTGCCAGCCATAGCGGGGGGGGTCTCAATGAGCAGTTCTTC,CASHSGGGLNEQFF
NA,TRBV19,TRBJ1-2,15,NA,TGTGCCAGTAGTACCTGGACAGCCCTTAACTATGGCTACACCTTC,CASSTWTALNYGYTF
TRBD1,TRBV7-3,TRBJ2-7,14,NA,TGTGCCAGCAGCTACCAGGGACAGGCGTCCGAGCAGTACTTC,CASSYQGQASEQYF
NA,TRBV19,TRBJ2-7,13,NA,TGTGCCAGTAAGGGAGTGGGGGGCTACGAGCAGTACTTC,CASKGVGGYEQYF
TRBD2,TRBV5-6,TRBJ2-3,17,NA,TGTGCCAGCAGCTTAGGACTAGCGGGGGAGTTCACAGATACGCAGTATTTT,CASSLGLAGEFTDTQYF
TRBD2,TRBV7-6,TRBJ2-5,18,NA,TGTGCCAGCAGCTGGATTTTTAGCGGGGGGGCCTCCCAAGAGACCCAGTACTTC,CASSWIFSGGASQETQYF
NA,TRBV28,TRBJ1-5,15,few,TGTGCCAGCAGTTTATGGGGGGCAGACAATCAGCCCCAGCATTTT,CASSLWGADNQPQHF
NA,TRBV2,TRBJ2-2,14,NA,TGTGCCAGCACCCCCCGAGGAGGGACCGGGGAGCTGTTTTTT,CASTPRGGTGELFF
NA,TRBV5-4,TRBJ1-3,14,few,TGTGCCAGCAGCTTGGATAACAGGGGAAACACCATATATTTT,CASSLDNRGNTIYF
TRBD1,TRBV18,TRBJ2-7,14,NA,TGTGCCAGCTCACCACGGCAGGGGGTCTACGAGCAGTACTTC,CASSPRQGVYEQYF
TRBD2,TRBV13,TRBJ2-6,15,NA,TGTGCCAGCAGCTTAGGAGCGGGGGGGGCCAACGTCCTGACTTTC,CASSLGAGGANVLTF